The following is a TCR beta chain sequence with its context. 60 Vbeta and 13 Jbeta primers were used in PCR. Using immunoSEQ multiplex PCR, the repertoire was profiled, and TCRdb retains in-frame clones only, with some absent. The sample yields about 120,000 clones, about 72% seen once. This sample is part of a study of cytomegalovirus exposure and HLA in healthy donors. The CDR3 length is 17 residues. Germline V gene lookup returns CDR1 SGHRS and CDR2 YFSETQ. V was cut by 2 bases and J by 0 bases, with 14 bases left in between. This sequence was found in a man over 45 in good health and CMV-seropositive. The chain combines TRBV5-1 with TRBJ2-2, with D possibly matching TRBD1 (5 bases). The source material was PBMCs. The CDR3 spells CASSFMGPHSNTGELFF. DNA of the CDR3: TGCGCCAGCAGCTTTATGGGGCCACACTCGAACACCGGGGAGCTGTTTTTT.